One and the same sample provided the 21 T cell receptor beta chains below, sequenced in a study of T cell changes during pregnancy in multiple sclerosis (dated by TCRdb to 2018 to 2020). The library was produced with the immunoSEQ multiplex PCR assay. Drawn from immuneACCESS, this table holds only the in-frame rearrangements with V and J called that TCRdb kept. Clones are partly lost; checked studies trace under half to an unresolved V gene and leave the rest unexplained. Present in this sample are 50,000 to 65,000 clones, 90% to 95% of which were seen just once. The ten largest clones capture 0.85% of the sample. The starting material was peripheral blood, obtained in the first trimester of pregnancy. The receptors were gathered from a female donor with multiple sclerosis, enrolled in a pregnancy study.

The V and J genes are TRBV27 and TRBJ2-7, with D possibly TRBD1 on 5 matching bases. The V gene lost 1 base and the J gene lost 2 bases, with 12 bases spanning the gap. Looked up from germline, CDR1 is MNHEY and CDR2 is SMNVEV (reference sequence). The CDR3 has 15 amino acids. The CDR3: CASSLFPDITYEQYF. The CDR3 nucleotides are TGTGCCAGCAGTTTATTCCCGGACATTACCTACGAGCAGTACTTC.

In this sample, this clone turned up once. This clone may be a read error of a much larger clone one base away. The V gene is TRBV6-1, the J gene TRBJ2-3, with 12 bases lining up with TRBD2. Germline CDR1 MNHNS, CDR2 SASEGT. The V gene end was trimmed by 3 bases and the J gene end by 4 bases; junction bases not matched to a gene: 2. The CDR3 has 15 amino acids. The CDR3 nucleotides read TGTGCCAGCAGTGAGTCTAGCGGGGGGGCAGATACGCAGTATTTT. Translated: CASSESSGGADTQYF.

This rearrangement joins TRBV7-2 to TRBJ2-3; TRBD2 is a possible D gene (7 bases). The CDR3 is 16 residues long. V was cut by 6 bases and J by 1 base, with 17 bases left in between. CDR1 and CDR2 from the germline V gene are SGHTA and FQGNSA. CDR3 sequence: CASSLRGGGGTDTQYF. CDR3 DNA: TGTGCCAGCAGTCTTAGAGGAGGGGGGGGCACAGATACGCAGTATTTT.

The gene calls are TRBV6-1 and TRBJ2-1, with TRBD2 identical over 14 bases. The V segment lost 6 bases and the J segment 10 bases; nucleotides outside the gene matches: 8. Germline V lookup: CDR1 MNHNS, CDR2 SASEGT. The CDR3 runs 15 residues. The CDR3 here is CASSLTSGGAGEQFF. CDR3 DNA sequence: TGTGCCAGCAGCTTGACTAGCGGGGGGGCGGGGGAGCAGTTCTTC.

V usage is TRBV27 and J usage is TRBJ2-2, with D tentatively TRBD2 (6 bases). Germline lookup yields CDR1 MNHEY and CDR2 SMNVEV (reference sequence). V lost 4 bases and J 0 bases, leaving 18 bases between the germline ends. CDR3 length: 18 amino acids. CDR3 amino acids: CASSSSGDVPANTGELFF. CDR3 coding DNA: TGTGCCAGCAGTTCCTCGGGGGACGTACCCGCGAACACCGGGGAGCTGTTTTTT.

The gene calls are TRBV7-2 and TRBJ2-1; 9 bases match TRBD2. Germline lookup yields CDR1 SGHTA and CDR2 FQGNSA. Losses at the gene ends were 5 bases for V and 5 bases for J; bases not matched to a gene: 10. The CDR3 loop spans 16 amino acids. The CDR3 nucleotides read TGTGCCAGCAGCCCCGGTGGAGCGGGGGGTCACAATGAGCAGTTCTTC. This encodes CASSPGGAGGHNEQFF.

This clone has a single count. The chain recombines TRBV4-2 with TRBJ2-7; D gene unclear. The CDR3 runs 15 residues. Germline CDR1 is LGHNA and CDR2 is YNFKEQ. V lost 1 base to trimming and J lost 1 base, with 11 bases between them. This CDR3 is CASSQAGSWSYEQYF. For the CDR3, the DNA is TGTGCCAGCAGCCAAGCGGGTAGCTGGTCCTACGAGCAGTACTTC.

The CDR3 reads CASSLRTGSPEAFF. The CDR3 DNA reads TGTGCCAGCAGCTTACGGACGGGATCCCCTGAAGCTTTCTTT. The chain employs TRBV7-2 and TRBJ1-1; D ambiguous. CDR1 SGHTA and CDR2 FQGNSA come from the germline V gene. Deletions cut 2 bases from V and 6 bases from J, with 13 bases between. This CDR3 has 14 amino acids. Full variable domain (remainder filled in from reference TRBV7-2 and TRBJ1-1): GAGVSQSPSNKVTEKGKDVELRCDPISGHTALYWYRQSLGQGLEFLIYFQGNSAPDKSGLPSDRFSAERTGGSVSTLTIQRTQQEDSAVYLCASSLRTGSPEAFFGQGTRLTVV.

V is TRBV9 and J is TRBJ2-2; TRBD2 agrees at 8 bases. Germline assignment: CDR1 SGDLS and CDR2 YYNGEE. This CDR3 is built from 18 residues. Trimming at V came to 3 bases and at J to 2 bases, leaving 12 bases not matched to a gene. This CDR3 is CASSARAGTRGNTGELFF. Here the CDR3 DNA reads TGTGCCAGCAGCGCCCGAGCCGGGACTAGGGGAAACACCGGGGAGCTGTTTTTT.

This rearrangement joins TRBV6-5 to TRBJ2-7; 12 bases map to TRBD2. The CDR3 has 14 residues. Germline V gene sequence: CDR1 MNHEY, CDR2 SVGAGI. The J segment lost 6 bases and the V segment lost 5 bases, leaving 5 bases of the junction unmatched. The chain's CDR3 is CASSTLAGGSEQYF. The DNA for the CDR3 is TGTGCCAGCAGTACCCTAGCGGGGGGGTCCGAGCAGTACTTC.

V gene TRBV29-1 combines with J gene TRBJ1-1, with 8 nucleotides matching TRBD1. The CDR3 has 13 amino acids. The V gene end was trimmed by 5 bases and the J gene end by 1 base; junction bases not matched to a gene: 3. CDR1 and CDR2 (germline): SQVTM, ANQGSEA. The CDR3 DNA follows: TGCAGCGTTAGGACAGGGCGGAACACTGAAGCTTTCTTT. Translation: CSVRTGRNTEAFF.

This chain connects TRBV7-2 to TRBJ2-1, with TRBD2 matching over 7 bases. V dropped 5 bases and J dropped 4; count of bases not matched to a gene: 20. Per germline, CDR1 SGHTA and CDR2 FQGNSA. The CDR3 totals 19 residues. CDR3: CASSEALKGLSRYYNEQFF. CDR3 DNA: TGTGCCAGCAGCGAGGCATTGAAGGGACTAAGTCGATATTACAATGAGCAGTTCTTC.

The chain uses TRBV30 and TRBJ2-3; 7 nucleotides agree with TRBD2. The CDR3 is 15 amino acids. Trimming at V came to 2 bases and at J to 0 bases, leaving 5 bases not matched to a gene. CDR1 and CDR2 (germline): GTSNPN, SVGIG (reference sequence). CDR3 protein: CAWSRLADSTDTQYF. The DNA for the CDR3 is TGTGCCTGGAGTAGGCTAGCGGATAGCACAGATACGCAGTATTTT.

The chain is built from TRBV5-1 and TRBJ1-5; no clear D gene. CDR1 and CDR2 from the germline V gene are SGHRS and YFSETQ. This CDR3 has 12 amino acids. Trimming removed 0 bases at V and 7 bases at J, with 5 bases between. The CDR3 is CASSLDGQPQHF. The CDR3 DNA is TGCGCCAGCAGCTTGGACGGGCAGCCCCAGCATTTT.

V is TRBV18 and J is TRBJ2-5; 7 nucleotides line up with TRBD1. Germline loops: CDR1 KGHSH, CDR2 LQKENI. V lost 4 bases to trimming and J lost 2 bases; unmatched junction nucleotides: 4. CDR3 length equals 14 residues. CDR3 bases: TGTGCCAGCTCACTGGGGACAGCGCAAGAGACCCAGTACTTC. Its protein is CASSLGTAQETQYF. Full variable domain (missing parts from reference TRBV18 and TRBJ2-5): NAGVMQNPRHLVRRRGQEARLRCSPMKGHSHVYWYRQLPEEGLKFMVYLQKENIIDESGMPKERFSAEFPKEGPSILRIQQVVRGDSAAYFCASSLGTAQETQYFGPGTRLLVL.

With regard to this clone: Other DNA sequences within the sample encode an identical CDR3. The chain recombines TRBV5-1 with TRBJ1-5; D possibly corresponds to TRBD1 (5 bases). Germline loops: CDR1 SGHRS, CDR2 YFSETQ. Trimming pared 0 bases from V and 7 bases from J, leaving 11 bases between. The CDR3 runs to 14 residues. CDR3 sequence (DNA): TGCGCCAGCAGCTTGGGGGGGGGAGGCCAGCCCCAGCATTTT. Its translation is CASSLGGGGQPQHF.

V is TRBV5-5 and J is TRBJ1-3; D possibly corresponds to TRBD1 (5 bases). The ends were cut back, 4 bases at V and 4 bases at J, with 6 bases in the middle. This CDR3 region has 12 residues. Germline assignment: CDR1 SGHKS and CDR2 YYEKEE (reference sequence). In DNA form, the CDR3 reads TGTGCCAGCAGCAGACAGGGAAACACCATATATTTT. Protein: CASSRQGNTIYF. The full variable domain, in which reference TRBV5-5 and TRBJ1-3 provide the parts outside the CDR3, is DAGVTQSPTHLIKTRGQQVTLRCSPISGHKSVSWYQQVLGQGPQFIFQYYEKEERGRGNFPDRFSARQFPNYSSELNVNALLLGDSALYLCASSRQGNTIYFGEGSWLTVV.

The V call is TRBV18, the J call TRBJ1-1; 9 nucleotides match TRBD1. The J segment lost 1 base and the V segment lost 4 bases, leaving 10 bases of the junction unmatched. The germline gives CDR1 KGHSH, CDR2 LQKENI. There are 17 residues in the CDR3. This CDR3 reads CASSQRVQGARNTEAFF. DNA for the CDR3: TGTGCCAGCTCACAACGAGTACAGGGGGCGAGGAACACTGAAGCTTTCTTT.

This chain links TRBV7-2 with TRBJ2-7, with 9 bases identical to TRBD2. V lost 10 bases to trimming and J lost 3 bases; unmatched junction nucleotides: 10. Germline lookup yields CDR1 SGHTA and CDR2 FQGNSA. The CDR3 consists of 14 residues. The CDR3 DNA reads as TGTGCCACCTCACATAGCGGGGGCCTCTACGAGCAGTACTTC. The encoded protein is CATSHSGGLYEQYF.

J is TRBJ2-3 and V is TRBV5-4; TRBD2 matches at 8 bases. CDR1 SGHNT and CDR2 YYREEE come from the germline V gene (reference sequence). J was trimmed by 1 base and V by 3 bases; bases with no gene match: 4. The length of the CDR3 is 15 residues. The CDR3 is CASSWGLVGTDTQYF. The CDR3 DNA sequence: TGTGCCAGCAGCTGGGGACTAGTAGGCACAGATACGCAGTATTTT.

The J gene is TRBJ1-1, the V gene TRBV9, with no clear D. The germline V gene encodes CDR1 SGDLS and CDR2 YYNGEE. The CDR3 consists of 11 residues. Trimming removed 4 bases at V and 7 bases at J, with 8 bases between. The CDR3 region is CASSPPGEAFF. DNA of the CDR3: TGTGCCAGCAGCCCCCCGGGTGAAGCTTTCTTT.